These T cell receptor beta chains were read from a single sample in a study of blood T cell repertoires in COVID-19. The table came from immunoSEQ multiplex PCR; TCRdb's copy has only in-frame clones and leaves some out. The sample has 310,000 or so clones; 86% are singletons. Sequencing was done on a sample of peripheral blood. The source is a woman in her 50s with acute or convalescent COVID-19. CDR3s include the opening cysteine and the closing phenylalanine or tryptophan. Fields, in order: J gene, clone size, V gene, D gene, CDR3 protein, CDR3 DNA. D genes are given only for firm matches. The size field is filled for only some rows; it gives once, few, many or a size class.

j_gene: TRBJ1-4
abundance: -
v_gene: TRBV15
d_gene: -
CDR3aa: CATSRDRVGQGKLFF
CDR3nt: TGTGCCACCAGCAGAGATAGGGTCGGGCAGGGAAAACTGTTTTTT

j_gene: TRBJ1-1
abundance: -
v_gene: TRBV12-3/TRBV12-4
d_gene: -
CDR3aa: CASSLTTGGEAFF
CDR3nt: TGTGCCAGCAGCCTGACCACCGGGGGTGAAGCTTTCTTT

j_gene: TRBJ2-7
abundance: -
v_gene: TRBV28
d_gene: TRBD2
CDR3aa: CASRPVGLAYYEQYF
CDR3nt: TGTGCCAGCAGACCAGTGGGACTAGCGTACTACGAGCAGTACTTC

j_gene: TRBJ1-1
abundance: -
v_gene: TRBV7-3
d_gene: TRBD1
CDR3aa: CASSLSSRGLANTEAFF
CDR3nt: TGTGCCAGCAGCTTAAGTTCGAGGGGGCTAGCGAACACTGAAGCTTTCTTT

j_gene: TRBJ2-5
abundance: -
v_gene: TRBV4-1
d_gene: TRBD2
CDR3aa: CASSQSGGAEGETQYF
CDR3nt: TGCGCCAGCAGCCAAAGCGGGGGAGCCGAGGGGGAGACCCAGTACTTC

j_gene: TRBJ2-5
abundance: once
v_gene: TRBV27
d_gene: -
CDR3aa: CASSLHPRQTQYF
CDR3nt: TGTGCCAGCAGTTTACACCCCAGGCAGACCCAGTACTTC

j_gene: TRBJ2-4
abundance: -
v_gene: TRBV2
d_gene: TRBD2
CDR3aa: CASSATSGIVDIQYF
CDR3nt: TGTGCCAGCAGCGCGACTAGCGGGATTGTAGACATTCAGTACTTC

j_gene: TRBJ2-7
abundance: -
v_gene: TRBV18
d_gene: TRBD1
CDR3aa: CASSPGQVTSYEQYF
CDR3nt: TGTGCCAGCTCACCGGGACAGGTTACCTCCTACGAGCAGTACTTC

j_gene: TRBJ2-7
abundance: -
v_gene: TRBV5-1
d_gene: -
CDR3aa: CASSLGGEDEQYF
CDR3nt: TGCGCCAGCAGCTTAGGAGGGGAAGACGAGCAGTACTTC

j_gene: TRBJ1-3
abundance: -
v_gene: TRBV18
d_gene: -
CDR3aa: CASSPETVSGNTIYF
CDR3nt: TGTGCCAGCTCACCTGAGACAGTCTCTGGAAACACCATATATTTT

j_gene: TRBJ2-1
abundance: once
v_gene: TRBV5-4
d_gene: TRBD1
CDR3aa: CASSLSGTGLNEQFF
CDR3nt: TGTGCCAGCAGCTTATCTGGGACAGGATTAAATGAGCAGTTCTTC

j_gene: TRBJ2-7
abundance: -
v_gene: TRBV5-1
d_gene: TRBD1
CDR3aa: CASSLAGTGPYEQYF
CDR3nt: TGCGCCAGCAGCTTGGCGGGGACAGGGCCCTACGAGCAGTACTTC

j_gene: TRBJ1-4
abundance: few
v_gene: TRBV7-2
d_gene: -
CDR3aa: CASSGGATNEKLFF
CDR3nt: TGTGCCAGCAGCGGGGGGGCAACTAATGAAAAACTGTTTTTT

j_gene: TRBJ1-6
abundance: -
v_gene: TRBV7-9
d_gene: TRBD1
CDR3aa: CASRLGTGGYDNSPLHF
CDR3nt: TGTGCCAGCAGACTAGGGACAGGGGGTTACGATAATTCACCCCTCCACTTT

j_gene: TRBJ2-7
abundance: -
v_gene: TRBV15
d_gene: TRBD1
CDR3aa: CATSRGTGALSYEQYF
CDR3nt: TGTGCCACCAGCAGAGGGACAGGGGCACTCTCCTACGAGCAGTACTTC

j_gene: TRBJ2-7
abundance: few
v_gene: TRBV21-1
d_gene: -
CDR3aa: CASSQDRTSSLHF
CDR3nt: TGTGCCAGCAGCCAGGATCGGACTAGTTCTTTACACTTC

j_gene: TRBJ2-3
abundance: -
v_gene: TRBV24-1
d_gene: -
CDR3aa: CATSDVGGDTDTQYF
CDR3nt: TGTGCCACCAGTGATGTTGGCGGAGACACAGATACGCAGTATTTT

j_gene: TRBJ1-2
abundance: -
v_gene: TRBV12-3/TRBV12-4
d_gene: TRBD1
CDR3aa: CASSLTGEGYTF
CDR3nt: TGTGCCAGCAGTTTGACAGGGGAAGGCTACACCTTC

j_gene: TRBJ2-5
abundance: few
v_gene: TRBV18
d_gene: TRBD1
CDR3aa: CASSPGTGPQETQYF
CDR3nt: TGTGCCAGCTCACCCGGGACAGGGCCTCAAGAGACCCAGTACTTC

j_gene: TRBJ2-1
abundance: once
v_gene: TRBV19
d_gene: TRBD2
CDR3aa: CASSIGGLALSQFF
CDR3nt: TGTGCCAGTAGTATAGGGGGACTAGCCCTATCGCAGTTCTTC

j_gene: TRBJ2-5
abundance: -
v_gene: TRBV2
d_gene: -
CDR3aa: CASMELQETQYF
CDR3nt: TGTGCCAGCATGGAGCTCCAAGAGACCCAGTACTTC

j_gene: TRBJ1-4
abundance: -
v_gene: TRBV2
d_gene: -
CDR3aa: CASTEGGWEKLFF
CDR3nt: TGTGCCAGCACCGAGGGGGGGTGGGAAAAACTGTTTTTT

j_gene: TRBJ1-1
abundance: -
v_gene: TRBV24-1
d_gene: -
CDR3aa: CATSDPGHHRVAEAFF
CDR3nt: TGTGCCACCAGTGACCCGGGACACCACCGAGTGGCTGAAGCTTTCTTT

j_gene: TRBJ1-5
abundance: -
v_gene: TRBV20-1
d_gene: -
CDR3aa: CSASVSGTGDQPQHF
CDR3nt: TGCAGTGCTAGTGTTTCCGGGACGGGAGATCAGCCCCAGCATTTT

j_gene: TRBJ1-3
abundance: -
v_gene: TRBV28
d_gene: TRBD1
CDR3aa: CATADRADWDTIYF
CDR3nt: TGTGCCACCGCGGACAGGGCGGACTGGGACACCATATATTTT

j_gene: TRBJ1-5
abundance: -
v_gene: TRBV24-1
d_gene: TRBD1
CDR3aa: CATSGRDRLSNQPQHF
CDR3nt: TGTGCCACCAGTGGTCGGGACAGGCTAAGCAATCAGCCCCAGCATTTT

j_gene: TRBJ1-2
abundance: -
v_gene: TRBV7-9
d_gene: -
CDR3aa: CASSLAAGGYTF
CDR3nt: TGTGCCAGCAGCTTAGCCGCGGGGGGCTACACCTTC

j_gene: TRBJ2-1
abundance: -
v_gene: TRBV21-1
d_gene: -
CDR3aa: CASRPLSGRDYNEQFF
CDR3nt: TGTGCCAGCAGACCCCTTAGCGGGAGGGATTACAATGAGCAGTTCTTC

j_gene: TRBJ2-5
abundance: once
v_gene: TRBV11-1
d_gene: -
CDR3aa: CASSPTQETQYF
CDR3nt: TGTGCCAGCAGCCCTACCCAAGAGACCCAGTACTTC

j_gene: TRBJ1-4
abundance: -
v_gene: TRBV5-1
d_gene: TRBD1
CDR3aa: CASSRQGARDEKLFF
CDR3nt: TGCGCCAGCAGCCGACAGGGGGCGCGAGATGAAAAACTGTTTTTT

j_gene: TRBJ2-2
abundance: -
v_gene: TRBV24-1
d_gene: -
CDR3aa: CATSDPGPGELFF
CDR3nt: TGTGCCACCAGTGACCCAGGCCCCGGGGAGCTGTTTTTT

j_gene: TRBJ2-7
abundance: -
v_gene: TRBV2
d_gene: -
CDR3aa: CASSEKTGMPYEQYF
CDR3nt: TGTGCCAGCAGTGAGAAAACAGGGATGCCCTACGAGCAGTACTTC

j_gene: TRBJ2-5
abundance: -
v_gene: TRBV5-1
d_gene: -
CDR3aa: CASSSLPRGIQETQYF
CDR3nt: TGCGCCAGCAGCTCGCTCCCAAGGGGGATCCAAGAGACCCAGTACTTC

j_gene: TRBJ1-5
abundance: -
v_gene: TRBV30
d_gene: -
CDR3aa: CAWSVGTGNQPQHF
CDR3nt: TGTGCCTGGAGTGTTGGAACAGGTAATCAGCCCCAGCATTTT

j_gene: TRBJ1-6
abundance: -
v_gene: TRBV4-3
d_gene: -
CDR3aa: CASSQVTGKTSPLHF
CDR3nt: TGCGCCAGCAGCCAAGTTACAGGGAAGACTTCACCCCTCCACTTT

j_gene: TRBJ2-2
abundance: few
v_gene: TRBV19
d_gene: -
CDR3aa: CATYPGVTGELFF
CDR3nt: TGTGCCACTTACCCCGGAGTTACCGGGGAGCTGTTTTTT

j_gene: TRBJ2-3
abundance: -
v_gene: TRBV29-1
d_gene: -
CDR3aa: CSVDTGETDTQYF
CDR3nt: TGCAGCGTTGATACGGGGGAAACAGATACGCAGTATTTT

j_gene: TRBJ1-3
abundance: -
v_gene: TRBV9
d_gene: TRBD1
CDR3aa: CASSSGGSGNTIYF
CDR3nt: TGTGCCAGCAGCTCAGGGGGTAGTGGAAACACCATATATTTT

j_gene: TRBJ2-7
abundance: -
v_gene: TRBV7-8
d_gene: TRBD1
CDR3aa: CASSLAPRGHVYEQYF
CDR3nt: TGTGCCAGCAGCTTAGCCCCCAGGGGGCATGTCTACGAGCAGTACTTC

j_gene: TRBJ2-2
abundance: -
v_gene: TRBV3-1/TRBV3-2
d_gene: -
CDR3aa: CASSQGRGGELFF
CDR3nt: TGTGCCAGCAGCCAAGGACGCGGCGGGGAGCTGTTTTTT

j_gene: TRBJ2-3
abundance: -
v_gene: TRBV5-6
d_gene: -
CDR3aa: CASSLGGRVLTDTQYF
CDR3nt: TGTGCCAGCAGCTTAGGGGGGAGGGTCCTCACAGATACGCAGTATTTT

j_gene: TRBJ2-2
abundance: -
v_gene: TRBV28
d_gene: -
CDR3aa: CASSLQGGGTGELFF
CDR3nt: TGTGCCAGCAGTCTCCAGGGCGGTGGGACCGGGGAGCTGTTTTTT

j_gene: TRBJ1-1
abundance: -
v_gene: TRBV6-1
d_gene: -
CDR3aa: CASSDQGMRDTEAFF
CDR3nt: TGTGCCAGCAGTGACCAGGGGATGCGGGACACTGAAGCTTTCTTT

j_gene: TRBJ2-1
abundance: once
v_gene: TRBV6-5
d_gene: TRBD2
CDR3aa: CASTTSGGSYNEQFF
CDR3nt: TGTGCCAGCACTACTAGCGGGGGCTCCTACAATGAGCAGTTCTTC

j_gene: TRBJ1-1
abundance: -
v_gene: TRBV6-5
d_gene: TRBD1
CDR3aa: CASSYSILGQAEAFF
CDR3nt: TGTGCCAGCAGTTACTCTATTTTGGGACAGGCTGAAGCTTTCTTT